The 16 T cell receptor beta chains below come from one sample, sequenced in a study of beta chain features in type 1 diabetes (dated by TCRdb to about 2018). Libraries came from the immunoSEQ multiplex PCR assay. The High Capacity cDNA Reverse Transcription Kit was used to reverse transcribe all of the isolated RNA, meaning that expressed TCRB transcripts were what got sequenced. Entries here come from immuneACCESS through TCRdb and include only in-frame sequences with V and J called. Some clones fail to appear in such tables; in the studies checked, an unresolved V gene covers under half of the shortfall, and the cause of the remainder is unknown. This sample gives 130,000 or so clones in total; roughly 10% of them show up just once. The ten largest make up 0.75% of the sample. Summary of the overall study and its limitations: Type 1 diabetes patients showed a moderate but significant shortening of TCRB CDR3 length in all four CD4+ subsets.

Which antigens these TCRs recognize remains unknown. The sequenced sample consisted of central memory CD4+ T cells from blood. All receptors come from a man aged 30 to 39 with type 1 diabetes.

This clone was recorded a few times. The chain is built from TRBV2 and TRBJ1-5, with D perhaps matching TRBD1 (5 bases). The CDR3 totals 14 residues. CDR1 is SNHLY, CDR2 FYNNEI, per germline. The V end was cut by 2 bases, the J end by 6 bases, with 11 bases between. CDR3 sequence (DNA): TGTGCCAGCAGTGAATCAGGGTTAATTCAGCCCCAGCATTTT. This encodes CASSESGLIQPQHF.

CDR3 sequence: CASRGGQNTEAFF. As DNA, the CDR3 is TGTGCCAGCAGGGGGGGGCAGAACACTGAAGCTTTCTTT. This sequence joins TRBV7-2 and TRBJ1-1, with D possibly TRBD1 on 6 matching bases. Germline values: CDR1 SGHTA, CDR2 FQGNSA. V was clipped by 6 bases and J by 1 base, with 9 bases between them. The CDR3 has 13 residues.

This clone was recorded a few times. The chain is built from TRBV30 and TRBJ2-1, with a tentative D call TRBD2 (5 bases). This CDR3 is built from 13 residues. CDR1 and CDR2 (germline): GTSNPN, SVGIG (reference sequence). Trimming left V 2 bases short and J 7 bases short, with 12 bases between. The DNA of the CDR3 is TGTGCCTGGAGTAGGACTGGAAGTAATGAGCAGTTCTTC. Translating gives CAWSRTGSNEQFF.

This clone was detected a few times. The chain uses TRBV5-1 and TRBJ2-7; 9 bases fit TRBD1. Germline trimming cut 4 bases from V and 3 bases from J; bases unmatched to any gene: 8. CDR3 length: 15 amino acids. Germline CDR1 is SGHRS and CDR2 is YFSETQ. CDR3: CASSPGTGWNYEQYF. CDR3 bases: TGCGCCAGCAGCCCCGGGACAGGGTGGAACTACGAGCAGTACTTC.

The chain couples TRBV18 to TRBJ1-4, with 10 bases identical to TRBD1. Germline CDR1 is KGHSH and CDR2 is LQKENI. The CDR3 is 14 residues long. V lost 4 bases and J lost 7; bases outside the gene matches: 3. CDR3 loop: CASSQGQGSEKLFF. DNA for the CDR3: TGTGCCAGCTCACAGGGACAGGGGAGTGAAAAACTGTTTTTT.

This chain connects TRBV5-4 to TRBJ2-2; 9 positions agree with TRBD2. CDR1 SGHNT and CDR2 YYREEE come from the germline V gene (reference sequence). Losses at the gene ends were 2 bases for V and 3 bases for J; bases not matched to a gene: 2. The CDR3 totals 15 residues. CDR3 loop: CASSLAGGYTGELFF. The CDR3 DNA sequence: TGTGCCAGCAGCTTAGCGGGGGGTTACACCGGGGAGCTGTTTTTT.

A few counts support this clone. The gene calls are TRBV18 and TRBJ2-1; a weak D match, TRBD1 (5 bases). Trimming left V 3 bases short and J 6 bases short, with 12 bases between. CDR3 length: 14 amino acids. CDR1 is KGHSH and CDR2 is LQKENI in the germline V gene. The CDR3 reads CASSPRAVGNEQFF. The CDR3 DNA follows: TGTGCCAGCTCACCCAGGGCGGTTGGCAATGAGCAGTTCTTC. Full variable domain (missing parts from reference TRBV18 and TRBJ2-1): NAGVMQNPRHLVRRRGQEARLRCSPMKGHSHVYWYRQLPEEGLKFMVYLQKENIIDESGMPKERFSAEFPKEGPSILRIQQVVRGDSAAYFCASSPRAVGNEQFFGPGTRLTVL.

This clone has a handful of counts. J is TRBJ2-5 and V is TRBV11-2, with D possibly matching TRBD2 (6 bases). CDR3 length: 15 residues. CDR1 is SGHAT and CDR2 is FQNNGV in the germline V gene. Trimming stripped 1 base from V and 5 bases from J, with 14 bases between. The DNA of the CDR3 is TGTGCCAGCAGCTTAGGTCTACAAGGGAGGGAGACCCAGTACTTC. This encodes CASSLGLQGRETQYF.

This clone has more than one count but fewer than ten. The sample carries other DNA sequences with the same CDR3. The rearrangement links TRBV18 to TRBJ1-5; possible D gene TRBD1, 6 bases. V lost 6 bases and J lost 1, with 10 bases in between. The germline V gene has CDR1 KGHSH and CDR2 LQKENI. The CDR3 is 14 residues long. The CDR3 sequence is CASSPQGSNQPQHF. CDR3 nucleotides: TGTGCCAGCTCGCCTCAGGGGAGCAATCAGCCCCAGCATTTT.

This clone was seen ten or more times. The rearrangement uses TRBV4-1 and TRBJ1-1, with unresolved D. The V end was cut by 5 bases, the J end by 1 base, with 11 bases between. Germline loops: CDR1 MGHRA, CDR2 YSYEKL. This CDR3 is 14 amino acids long. The CDR3 region is CASSGPLRNTEAFF. The DNA of the CDR3 is TGCGCCAGCAGCGGTCCCCTAAGGAACACTGAAGCTTTCTTT.

This clone has a count of ten or more. J is TRBJ1-2 and V is TRBV28, with 7 bases aligning to TRBD1. The ends lost 4 bases at V and 4 bases at J; junction bases unmatched: 6. Looked up from germline, CDR1 is MDHEN and CDR2 is SYDVKM. This CDR3 is 14 amino acids long. The CDR3 DNA reads as TGTGCCAGCAGTTCTGGGGACAGTTCCTATGGCTACACCTTC. This translates into CASSSGDSSYGYTF.

Written as DNA, the CDR3 is TGTGCCAGCAGCTTGAAAGGGGAGGGTGAGACCCAGTACTTC. Amino acid sequence: CASSLKGEGETQYF. The chain couples TRBV5-6 to TRBJ2-5; 7 nucleotides match TRBD2. Trimming took 1 base from V and 5 from J; bases not matched to a gene: 5. There are 14 residues in the CDR3. Looked up from germline, CDR1 is SGHDT and CDR2 is YYEEEE.

V is TRBV29-1 and J is TRBJ1-1; perhaps TRBD1 as D (6 bases). CDR3 length: 12 amino acids. Trimming stripped 5 bases from V and 7 bases from J, with 14 bases between. Germline V gives CDR1 SQVTM, CDR2 ANQGSEA. The CDR3: CSVRVTQGEAFF. CDR3 coding DNA: TGCAGCGTTCGAGTCACACAGGGTGAAGCTTTCTTT.

This clone was observed a few times. The chain combines TRBV18 with TRBJ1-1, with TRBD1 as a possible D gene (6 bases). This CDR3 contains 15 residues. Germline V lookup: CDR1 KGHSH, CDR2 LQKENI. Trimming took 3 bases from V and 0 from J, leaving 11 bases between them. CDR3 DNA: TGTGCCAGCTCACCTACGGGACAAATGAACACTGAAGCTTTCTTT. The encoded protein is CASSPTGQMNTEAFF. Variable domain in full (rest from reference TRBV18 and TRBJ1-1): NAGVMQNPRHLVRRRGQEARLRCSPMKGHSHVYWYRQLPEEGLKFMVYLQKENIIDESGMPKERFSAEFPKEGPSILRIQQVVRGDSAAYFCASSPTGQMNTEAFFGQGTRLTVV.

This clone has more than one count but fewer than ten. The chain links TRBV28 to TRBJ2-3; TRBD2 matches at 11 bases. V lost 6 bases and J lost 5; bases outside the gene matches: 10. The CDR3 extends over 16 amino acids. CDR1 and CDR2 (germline): MDHEN, SYDVKM. CDR3 nucleotide sequence: TGTGCCAGCAGGGGGGTAGCGGGGGGGCTGAGAGATACGCAGTATTTT. It codes for CASRGVAGGLRDTQYF.

The V call is TRBV7-9, the J call TRBJ2-7, with D perhaps matching TRBD2 (6 bases). Germline CDR1 is SEHNR and CDR2 is FQNEAQ (reference sequence). Trimming removed 7 bases at V and 5 bases at J, with 18 bases between. The CDR3 consists of 14 residues. The CDR3 DNA reads TGTGCCAGCACCCCGGCGGGAAGGATCCACGAGCAGTACTTC. Amino acid sequence: CASTPAGRIHEQYF.